Presented here are 14 T cell receptor beta chains from one specimen sequenced in a study of T cells in Graves' hyperthyroidism and ophthalmopathy. Amplified TCR beta CDR3 regions derived from RNA transcripts. TCR CDR3 underwent first-round RT-PCR with the HTBI primer set. Using its own MiXCR run on the multiplex PCR reads, TCRdb lists one record per CDR3 protein. The sample yields 410,000 or so distinct CDR3 sequences, around 15% seen once. The sequenced sample consisted of blood. The receptors here all came from a man aged 18 to 29 with Graves' ophthalmopathy.

This clonotype was counted a few times. V and J are TRBV6-1 and TRBJ1-2, with no clear D. V shed 6 bases and J shed 3 bases, with 11 bases lying between them. From germline, CDR1 is MNHNS and CDR2 SASEGT. The CDR3 is 13 residues long. The CDR3 region has the DNA TGTGCCAGCAGCTTCGGGGAGGACTATGGCTACACCTTC. Translating gives CASSFGEDYGYTF.

This clonotype was counted between two and nine times. The chain employs TRBV12-3 or TRBV12-4 and TRBJ2-7; a weak D match, TRBD1 (6 bases). The CDR3 consists of 12 residues. V was shortened by 5 bases and J by 4 bases, with 9 bases between the two germline ends. DNA for the CDR3: TGTGCCAGCAGTATAAGGGGGTACGAGCAGTACTTC. It yields the protein CASSIRGYEQYF.

This clonotype was seen repeatedly, ten times or more. The J gene is TRBJ2-1, the V gene TRBV6-6, with a tentative D call TRBD1 (5 bases). Trimming cost V 0 bases and J 6 bases, with 9 bases left between them. CDR1 is MNHNY, CDR2 SVGAGI, per germline (reference sequence). The CDR3 contains 14 residues. CDR3 DNA: TGTGCCAGCAGTTACTCGGGGCAGAGCAATGAGCAGTTCTTC. Amino acid sequence: CASSYSGQSNEQFF.

This clonotype was seen many times. The gene calls are TRBV7-2 and TRBJ1-5; D gene uncertain. Germline V lookup: CDR1 SGHTA, CDR2 FQGNSA. This CDR3 contains 13 residues. The V end was cut by 5 bases, the J end by 0 bases, with 5 bases between. In DNA form, the CDR3 reads TGTGCCAGCAGCCTTATTAGCAATCAGCCCCAGCATTTT. This sequence encodes CASSLISNQPQHF.

This clonotype occurred many times. The chain uses TRBV6-1 and TRBJ2-7; 8 bases align to TRBD2. This CDR3 spans 14 amino acids. Losses at the gene ends were 5 bases for V and 7 bases for J; bases not matched to a gene: 10. The germline V gene has CDR1 MNHNS and CDR2 SASEGT. The CDR3 DNA reads as TGTGCCAGCAGTTTCCCAGCGGGAGTAAGAGAGCAGTACTTC. This codes for CASSFPAGVREQYF.

This clonotype has only a few counts. The junction departs from the called germline gene at one end, perhaps through a read error. V gene TRBV12-3 or TRBV12-4 combines with J gene TRBJ1-2; the D is unclear. The CDR3 is 15 amino acids. For the CDR3, the DNA is TGTGCCAGCAGCAGGACGGGCTTCGCTAACTATGGCCACACCTTC. Translating gives CASSRTGFANYGHTF.

Notes on this clonotype: A much larger clone differs by one base, so this may be a read error. V and J are TRBV10-3 and TRBJ2-5; no definite D call. The CDR3 totals 16 residues. The germline CDR1 and CDR2 sequences are ENHRY and SYGVKD. Trimming removed 8 bases at V and 2 bases at J, with 21 bases between. The DNA for the CDR3 is TGTGCCATCGGTTCTTCTTTAACCCCAAATCAAGAGACCCAGTACTTC. The encoded protein is CAIGSSLTPNQETQYF.

As DNA, the CDR3 is TGCGCCAGCAGCACTGGACAGGGCTATTCGTTTTTT. Protein sequence: CASSTGQGYSFF. This chain links TRBV5-1 with TRBJ1-4; 8 nucleotides line up with TRBD1. J was trimmed by 16 bases and V by 4 bases; bases with no gene match: 9. Germline-derived CDR1 and CDR2 are SGHRS and YFSETQ. The CDR3 sequence is 12 residues long.

This clonotype came up many times. V is TRBV3-1 and J is TRBJ2-7; no reliable D call. V lost 4 bases, J lost 3 bases, and 10 bases lay in between. The length of the CDR3 is 13 residues. Germline assignment: CDR1 LGHDT and CDR2 YNNKEL (reference sequence). The CDR3 DNA reads TGTGCCAGCAGCCCACAAGTCTACTACGAGCAGTACTTC. Amino acid sequence: CASSPQVYYEQYF.

This clonotype has a count of ten or more. The chain links TRBV27 to TRBJ2-1, with TRBD2 matching over 8 bases. CDR3 length: 14 residues. J was trimmed by 8 bases and V by 4 bases; bases with no gene match: 7. Germline assignment: CDR1 MNHEY and CDR2 SMNVEV (reference sequence). The chain's CDR3 is CASSWRGAIYEQFF. The CDR3 DNA reads as TGTGCCAGCAGTTGGCGGGGGGCAATCTATGAGCAGTTCTTC.

The table lists this clonotype with many counts. This chain links TRBV7-8 with TRBJ1-1; D is undetermined. Germline V gene sequence: CDR1 SGHVS, CDR2 FQNEAQ. The CDR3 sequence is 15 residues long. V was clipped by 5 bases and J by 0 bases, with 13 bases between them. The CDR3 DNA reads as TGTGCCAGCAGCAGATTCGACAAGATGAACACTGAAGCTTTCTTT. Translation gives CASSRFDKMNTEAFF. The complete variable domain, with remaining parts taken from reference TRBV7-8 and TRBJ1-1, reads GAGVSQSPRYKVAKRGQDVALRCDPISGHVSLFWYQQALGQGPEFLTYFQNEAQLDKSGLPSDRFFAERPEGSVSTLKIQRTQQEDSAVYLCASSRFDKMNTEAFFGQGTRLTVV.

This clonotype was observed a few times. The V gene is TRBV19, the J gene TRBJ2-6; TRBD1 or TRBD2 may be the D gene (5 bases each). Germline V CDR1 and CDR2: LNHDA, SQIVND (reference sequence). The CDR3 has 16 residues. V lost 6 bases to trimming and J lost 0 bases, with 12 bases between them. CDR3 in DNA: TGTGCCAGTAGGTTGGGACGGCCCTCTGGGGCCAACGTCCTGACTTTC. As protein: CASRLGRPSGANVLTF.

This clonotype was seen at least ten times. The rearrangement links TRBV7-2 to TRBJ2-3; 7 nucleotides align to TRBD2. The CDR3 loop spans 15 amino acids. The junction had 6 bases not matched to a gene; V was cut back by 3 bases and J by 3 bases. The germline gives CDR1 SGHTA, CDR2 FQGNSA. The CDR3 loop reads CASSFGAGDTDTQYF. The CDR3 DNA reads as TGTGCCAGCAGCTTCGGGGCGGGAGATACAGATACGCAGTATTTT.

Concerning this clonotype itself: Being one base from a much bigger clone, this may be a read error. The chain employs TRBV24-1 and TRBJ1-1, with a tentative D call TRBD1 (5 bases). The CDR3 runs to 13 residues. Germline values: CDR1 KGHDR, CDR2 SFDVKD. V dropped 3 bases and J dropped 7 bases, with 11 bases sitting between them. CDR3 amino acids: CATSDGTEDEAFF. Written as DNA, the CDR3 is TGTGCCACCAGTGATGGGACTGAGGATGAAGCTTTCTTT.